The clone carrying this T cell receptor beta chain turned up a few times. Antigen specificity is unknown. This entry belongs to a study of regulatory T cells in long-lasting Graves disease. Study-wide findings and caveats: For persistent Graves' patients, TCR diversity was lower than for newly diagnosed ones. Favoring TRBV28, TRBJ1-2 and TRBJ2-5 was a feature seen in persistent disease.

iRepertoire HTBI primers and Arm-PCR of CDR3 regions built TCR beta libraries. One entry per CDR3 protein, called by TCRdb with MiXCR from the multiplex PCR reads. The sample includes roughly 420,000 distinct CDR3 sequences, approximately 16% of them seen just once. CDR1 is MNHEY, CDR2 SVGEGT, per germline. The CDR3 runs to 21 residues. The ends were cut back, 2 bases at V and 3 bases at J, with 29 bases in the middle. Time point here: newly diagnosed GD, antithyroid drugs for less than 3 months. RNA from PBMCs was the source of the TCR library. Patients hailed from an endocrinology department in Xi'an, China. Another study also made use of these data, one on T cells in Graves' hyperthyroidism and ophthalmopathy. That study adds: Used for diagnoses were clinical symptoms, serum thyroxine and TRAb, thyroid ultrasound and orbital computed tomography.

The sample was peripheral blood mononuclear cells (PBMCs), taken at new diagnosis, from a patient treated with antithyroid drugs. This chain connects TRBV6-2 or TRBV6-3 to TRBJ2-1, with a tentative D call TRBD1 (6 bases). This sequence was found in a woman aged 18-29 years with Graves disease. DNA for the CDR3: TGTGCCAGCAGTTACCCGACTTGGGACAACGGCCGAAGCGGTTTCTACAATGAGCAGTTCTTC. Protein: CASSYPTWDNGRSGFYNEQFF.